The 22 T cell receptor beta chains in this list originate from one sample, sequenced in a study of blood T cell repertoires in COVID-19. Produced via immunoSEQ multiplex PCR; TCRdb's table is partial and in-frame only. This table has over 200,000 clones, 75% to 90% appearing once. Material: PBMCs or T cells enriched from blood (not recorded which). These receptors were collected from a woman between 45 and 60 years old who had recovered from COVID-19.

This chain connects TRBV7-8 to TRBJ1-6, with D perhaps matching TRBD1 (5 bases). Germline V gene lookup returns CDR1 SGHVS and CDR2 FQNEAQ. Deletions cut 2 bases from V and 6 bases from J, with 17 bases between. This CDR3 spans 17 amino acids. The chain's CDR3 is CASSLLFGGRGNSPLHF. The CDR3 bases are TGTGCCAGCAGCTTACTGTTCGGGGGAAGGGGTAATTCACCCCTCCACTTT.

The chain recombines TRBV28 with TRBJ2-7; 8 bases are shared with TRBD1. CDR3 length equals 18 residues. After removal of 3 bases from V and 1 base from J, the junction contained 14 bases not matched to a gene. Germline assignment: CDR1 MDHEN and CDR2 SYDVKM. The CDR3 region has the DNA TGTGCCAGCAGTTTTCGGGCCGCGACCGGGACAGGATCCTACGAGCAGTACTTC. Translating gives CASSFRAATGTGSYEQYF.

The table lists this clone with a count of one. CDR3 residues: CASSLLKETQYF. The CDR3, as DNA: TGTGCCAGCAGTTTATTAAAAGAGACCCAGTACTTC. The chain is built from TRBV28 and TRBJ2-5; D gene unclear. The V gene's germline CDR1 is MDHEN and CDR2 SYDVKM. The CDR3 length is 12 residues. V was cut by 1 base and J by 3 bases, with 3 bases left in between.

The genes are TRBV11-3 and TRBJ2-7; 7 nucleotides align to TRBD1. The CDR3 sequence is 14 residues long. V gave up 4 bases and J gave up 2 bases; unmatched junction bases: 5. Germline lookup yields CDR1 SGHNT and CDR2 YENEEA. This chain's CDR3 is CASSSRDSPYEQYF. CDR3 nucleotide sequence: TGTGCCAGCAGCTCAAGGGACAGCCCCTACGAGCAGTACTTC. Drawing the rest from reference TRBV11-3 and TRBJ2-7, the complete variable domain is EAGVVQSPRYKIIEKKQPVAFWCNPISGHNTLYWYLQNLGQGPELLIRYENEEAVDDSQLPKDRFSAERLKGVDSTLKIQPAELGDSAVYLCASSSRDSPYEQYFGPGTRLTVT.

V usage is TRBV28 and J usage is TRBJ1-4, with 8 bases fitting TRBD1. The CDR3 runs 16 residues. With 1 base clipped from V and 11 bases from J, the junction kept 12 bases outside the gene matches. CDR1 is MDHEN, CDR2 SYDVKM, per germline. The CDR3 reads CASSLSSGQGGVKLFF. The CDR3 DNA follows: TGTGCCAGCAGTTTATCATCCGGACAGGGAGGGGTCAAACTGTTTTTT. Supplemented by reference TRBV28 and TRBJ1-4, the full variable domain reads DVKVTQSSRYLVKRTGEKVFLECVQDMDHENMFWYRQDPGLGLRLIYFSYDVKMKEKGDIPEGYSVSREKKERFSLILESASTNQTSMYLCASSLSSGQGGVKLFFGSGTQLSVL.

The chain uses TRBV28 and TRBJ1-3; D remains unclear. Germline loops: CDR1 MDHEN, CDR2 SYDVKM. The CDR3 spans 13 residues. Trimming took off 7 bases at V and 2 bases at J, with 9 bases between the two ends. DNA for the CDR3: TGTGCCAGCAACAGTAGTCCTGGAAACACCATATATTTT. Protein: CASNSSPGNTIYF.

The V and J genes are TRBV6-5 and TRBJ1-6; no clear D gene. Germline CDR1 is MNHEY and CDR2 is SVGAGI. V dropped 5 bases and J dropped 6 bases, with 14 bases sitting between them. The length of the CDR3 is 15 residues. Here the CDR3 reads CASSPTWVGNSPLHF. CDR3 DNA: TGTGCCAGCAGTCCGACTTGGGTGGGTAATTCACCCCTCCACTTT.

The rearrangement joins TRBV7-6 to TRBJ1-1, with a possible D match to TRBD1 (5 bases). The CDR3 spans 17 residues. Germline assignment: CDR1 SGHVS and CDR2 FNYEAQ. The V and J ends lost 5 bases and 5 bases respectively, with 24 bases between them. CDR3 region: CASSLTPTRWEGTEAFF. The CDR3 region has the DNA TGTGCCAGCAGCCTCACACCCACGCGGTGGGAGGGGACTGAAGCTTTCTTT.

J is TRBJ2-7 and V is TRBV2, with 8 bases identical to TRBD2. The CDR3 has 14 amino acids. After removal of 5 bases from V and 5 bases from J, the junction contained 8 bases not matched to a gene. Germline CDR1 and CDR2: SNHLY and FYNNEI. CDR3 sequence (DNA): TGTGCCAGCAGTTATACTAGCGGAGTTGACGAGCAGTACTTC. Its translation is CASSYTSGVDEQYF.

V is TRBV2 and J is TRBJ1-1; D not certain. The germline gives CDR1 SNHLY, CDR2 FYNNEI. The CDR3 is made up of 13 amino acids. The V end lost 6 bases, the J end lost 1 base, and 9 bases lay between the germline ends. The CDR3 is CASRRSGNTEAFF. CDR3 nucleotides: TGTGCCAGCAGGCGCTCGGGGAACACTGAAGCTTTCTTT. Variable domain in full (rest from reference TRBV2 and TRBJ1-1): EPEVTQTPSHQVTQMGQEVILRCVPISNHLYFYWYRQILGQKVEFLVSFYNNEISEKSEIFDDQFSVERPDGSNFTLKIRSTKLEDSAMYFCASRRSGNTEAFFGQGTRLTVV.

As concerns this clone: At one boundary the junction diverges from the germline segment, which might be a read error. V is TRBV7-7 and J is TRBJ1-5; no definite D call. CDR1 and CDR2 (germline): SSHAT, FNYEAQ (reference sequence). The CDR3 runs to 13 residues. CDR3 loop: CASSSGYNQPQHF. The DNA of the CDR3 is TGTGCTAGCAGCTCGGGGTACAATCAGCCCCAGCATTTT.

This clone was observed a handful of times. CDR3 sequence reads: CASSQSWSSYEQYF. The CDR3 nucleotides are TGTGCCAGCAGCCAAAGTTGGAGCTCCTACGAGCAGTACTTC. The J gene is TRBJ2-7, the V gene TRBV3-1 (or the pseudogene TRBV3-2); D remains unclear. Germline CDR1 LGHDT, CDR2 YNNKEL (reference sequence). The length of the CDR3 is 14 residues. V was clipped by 2 bases and J by 0 bases, with 8 bases between them.

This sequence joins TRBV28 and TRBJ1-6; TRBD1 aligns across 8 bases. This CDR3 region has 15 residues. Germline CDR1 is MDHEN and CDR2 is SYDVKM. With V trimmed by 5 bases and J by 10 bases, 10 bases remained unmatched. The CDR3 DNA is TGTGCCAGCAGTACTCGACAGGGGTTTCGGTCACCCCTCCACTTT. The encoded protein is CASSTRQGFRSPLHF.

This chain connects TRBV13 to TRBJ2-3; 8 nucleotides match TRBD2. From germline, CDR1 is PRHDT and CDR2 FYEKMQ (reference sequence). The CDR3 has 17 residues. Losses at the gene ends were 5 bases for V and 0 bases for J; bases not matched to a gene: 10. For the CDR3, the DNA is TGTGCCAGCAGCGCAGAAATAGCGGGGTCTAGCACAGATACGCAGTATTTT. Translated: CASSAEIAGSSTDTQYF.

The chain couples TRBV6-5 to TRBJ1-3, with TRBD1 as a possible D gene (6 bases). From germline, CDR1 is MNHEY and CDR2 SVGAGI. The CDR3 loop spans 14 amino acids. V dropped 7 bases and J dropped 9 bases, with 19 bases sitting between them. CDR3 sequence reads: CASNGGPRGATIYF. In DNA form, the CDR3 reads TGTGCCAGCAACGGTGGCCCCAGGGGAGCCACCATATATTTT.

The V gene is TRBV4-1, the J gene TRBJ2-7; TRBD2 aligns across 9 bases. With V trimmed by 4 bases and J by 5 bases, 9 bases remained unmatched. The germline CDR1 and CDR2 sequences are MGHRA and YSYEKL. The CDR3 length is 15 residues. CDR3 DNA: TGCGCCAGCAGCCTCCGACTAGCGGCCCCCCACGAGCAGTACTTC. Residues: CASSLRLAAPHEQYF.

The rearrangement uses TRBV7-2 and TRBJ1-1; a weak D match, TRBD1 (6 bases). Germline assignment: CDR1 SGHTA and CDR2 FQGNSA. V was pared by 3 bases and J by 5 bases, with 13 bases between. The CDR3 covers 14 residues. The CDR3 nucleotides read TGTGCCAGCAGCTTTCAGGGGCAGGGAACTGAAGCTTTCTTT. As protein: CASSFQGQGTEAFF. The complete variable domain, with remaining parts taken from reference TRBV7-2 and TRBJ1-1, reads GAGVSQSPSNKVTEKGKDVELRCDPISGHTALYWYRQSLGQGLEFLIYFQGNSAPDKSGLPSDRFSAERTGGSVSTLTIQRTQQEDSAVYLCASSFQGQGTEAFFGQGTRLTVV.

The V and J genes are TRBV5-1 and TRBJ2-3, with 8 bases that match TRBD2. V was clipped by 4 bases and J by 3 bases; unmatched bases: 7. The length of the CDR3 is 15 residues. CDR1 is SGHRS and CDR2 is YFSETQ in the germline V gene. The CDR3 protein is CASSVGAGVTDTQYF. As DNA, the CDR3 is TGCGCCAGCAGCGTAGGAGCGGGAGTGACAGATACGCAGTATTTT.

The CDR3 DNA reads TGTGCCAGCAGTGAAGTGGCAGGGGGCTACAATGAGCAGTTCTTC. It specifies CASSEVAGGYNEQFF. The chain is built from TRBV6-1 and TRBJ2-1, with 7 positions matching TRBD1. V lost 1 base to trimming and J lost 3 bases; unmatched junction nucleotides: 3. CDR1 and CDR2 from the germline V gene are MNHNS and SASEGT. The CDR3 length is 15 residues.

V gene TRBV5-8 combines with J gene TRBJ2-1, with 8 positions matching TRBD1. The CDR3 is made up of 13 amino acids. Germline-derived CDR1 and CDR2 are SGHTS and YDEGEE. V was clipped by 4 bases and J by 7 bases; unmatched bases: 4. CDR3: CASSPGQGNEQFF. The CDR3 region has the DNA TGTGCCAGCAGCCCCGGACAGGGAAATGAGCAGTTCTTC. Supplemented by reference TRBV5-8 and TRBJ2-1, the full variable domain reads EAGVTQSPTHLIKTRGQQATLRCSPISGHTSVYWYQQALGLGLQFLLWYDEGEERNRGNFPPRFSGRQFPNYSSELNVNALELEDSALYLCASSPGQGNEQFFGPGTRLTVL.

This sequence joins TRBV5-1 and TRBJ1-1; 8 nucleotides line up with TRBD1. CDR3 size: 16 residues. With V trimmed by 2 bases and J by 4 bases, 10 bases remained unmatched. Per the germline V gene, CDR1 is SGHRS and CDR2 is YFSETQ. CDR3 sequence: CASSLGQGGDSTEAFF. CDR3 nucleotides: TGCGCCAGCAGCTTAGGACAGGGAGGGGATAGCACTGAAGCTTTCTTT.

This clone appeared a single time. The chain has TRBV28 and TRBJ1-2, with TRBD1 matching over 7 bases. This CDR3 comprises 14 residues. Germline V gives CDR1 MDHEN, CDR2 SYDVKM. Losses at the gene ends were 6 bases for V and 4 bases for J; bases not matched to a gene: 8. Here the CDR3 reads CASSQRGRGYGYTF. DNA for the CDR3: TGTGCCAGCAGCCAGAGGGGGCGCGGCTATGGCTACACCTTC.